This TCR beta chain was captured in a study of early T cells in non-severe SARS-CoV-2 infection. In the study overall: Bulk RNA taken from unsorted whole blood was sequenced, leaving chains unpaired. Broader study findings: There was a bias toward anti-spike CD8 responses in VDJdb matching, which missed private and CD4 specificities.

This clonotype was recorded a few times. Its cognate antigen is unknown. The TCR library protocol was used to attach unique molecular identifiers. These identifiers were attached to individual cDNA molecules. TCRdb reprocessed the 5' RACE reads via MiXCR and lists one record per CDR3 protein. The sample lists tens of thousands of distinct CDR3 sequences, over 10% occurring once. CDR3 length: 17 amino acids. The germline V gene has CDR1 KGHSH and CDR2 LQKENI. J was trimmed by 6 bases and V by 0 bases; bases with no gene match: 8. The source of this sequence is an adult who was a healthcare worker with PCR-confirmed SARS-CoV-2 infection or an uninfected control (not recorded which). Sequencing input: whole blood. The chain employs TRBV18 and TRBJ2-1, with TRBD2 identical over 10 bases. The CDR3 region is CASSPPGLARGLNEQFF. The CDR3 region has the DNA TGTGCCAGCTCACCACCGGGACTAGCGCGGGGACTCAATGAGCAGTTCTTC.